A single sample is the source of the 26 T cell receptor beta chains below, sequenced in a study of long-term antiretroviral therapy in people with HIV. Researchers report immunoSEQ v3.0 was run at survey level. Libraries were prepared by immunoSEQ multiplex PCR; TCRdb keeps only in-frame clonotypes and omits some of them. This repertoire shows 15,000 to 20,000 clones, over 65% found once; its top ten account for approximately 14%. The sample here was unsorted PBMCs, taken 0.5 years before starting antiretroviral therapy. These receptor sequences come from a woman in her forties or fifties with HIV.

This chain uses TRBV12-5 with TRBJ1-5; D uncertain. Germline assignment: CDR1 LGHNT and CDR2 FRNRAP. The CDR3 spans 14 residues. V gave up 2 bases and J gave up 4 bases, with 9 bases separating them. The CDR3: CASGLMGGNQPQHF. For the CDR3, the DNA is TGTGCTAGTGGTTTGATGGGTGGAAATCAGCCCCAGCATTTT.

This clone was recorded once. This sequence joins TRBV6-1 and TRBJ2-1; D might be TRBD1 (5 bases). V was pared by 7 bases and J by 7 bases, with 14 bases between. CDR1 is MNHNS and CDR2 is SASEGT in the germline V gene. The CDR3 contains 13 residues. For the CDR3, the DNA is TGTGCCAGCATGAAGCAGGGCAATAATGAGCAGTTCTTC. It is translated as CASMKQGNNEQFF.

This chain links TRBV7-3 with TRBJ2-1, with D possibly being TRBD1 (5 bases). The ends were cut back, 5 bases at V and 8 bases at J, with 13 bases in the middle. CDR3 length: 13 amino acids. Germline values: CDR1 SGHTA, CDR2 FQGTGA. CDR3 in DNA: TGTGCCAGCAGCGCCAGCCAGGGATATGAGCAGTTCTTC. It specifies CASSASQGYEQFF.

The chain joins TRBV27 to TRBJ2-3; 15 positions agree with TRBD2. Germline V CDR1 and CDR2: MNHEY, SMNVEV (reference sequence). J gave up 11 bases and V 5 bases, and 8 bases lay outside the gene matches. The CDR3 extends over 15 amino acids. CDR3 in amino acids: CASSRTSGGALVQYF. In DNA, the CDR3 is TGTGCCAGCAGTCGGACTAGCGGGGGGGCCCTTGTGCAGTATTTT.

This rearrangement joins TRBV5-1 to TRBJ1-6, with D possibly being TRBD1 (5 bases). The V end lost 1 base, the J end lost 7 bases, and 15 bases lay between the germline ends. The CDR3 contains 16 residues. Germline values: CDR1 SGHRS, CDR2 YFSETQ. Here the CDR3 reads CASSLRGLQENSPLHF. The CDR3 coding sequence is TGCGCCAGCAGCTTGAGAGGCCTACAGGAGAATTCACCCCTCCACTTT.

V and J are TRBV7-2 and TRBJ2-7; TRBD1 matches at 11 bases. This CDR3 is built from 14 residues. The germline CDR1 and CDR2 sequences are SGHTA and FQGNSA. V was clipped by 5 bases and J by 6 bases; unmatched bases: 6. The CDR3 coding sequence is TGTGCCAGCAGCCCCTGGACAGGGGGCACCGAGCAGTACTTC. This sequence encodes CASSPWTGGTEQYF.

This rearrangement joins TRBV5-1 to TRBJ2-3; 8 nucleotides align to TRBD1. The J segment lost 3 bases and the V segment lost 3 bases, leaving 6 bases of the junction unmatched. This CDR3 region has 15 residues. Germline lookup yields CDR1 SGHRS and CDR2 YFSETQ. The CDR3 bases are TGCGCCAGCAGCTCTACCGGGACAGGTACAGATACGCAGTATTTT. It translates to CASSSTGTGTDTQYF.

Turning to this clone: Distinct nucleotide sequences in the sample also encode this CDR3. The chain is built from TRBV6-5 and TRBJ1-1; a weak D match, TRBD1 (5 bases). From germline, CDR1 is MNHEY and CDR2 SVGAGI. V lost 4 bases to trimming and J lost 4 bases, with 7 bases between them. CDR3 length equals 12 residues. The CDR3 is CASSFGGTEAFF. The CDR3 nucleotides are TGTGCCAGCAGTTTCGGGGGCACTGAAGCTTTCTTT.

V is TRBV10-2 and J is TRBJ2-3; 8 nucleotides align to TRBD1. V shed 7 bases, J shed 2 bases, and the junction held 8 bases outside the gene matches. CDR3 size: 15 residues. In germline, CDR1 is WSHSY, CDR2 SAAADI. Here the CDR3 DNA reads TGCGCCAGCAACCCGGACAGGGTGGCCACAGATACGCAGTATTTT. Protein sequence: CASNPDRVATDTQYF.

The chain links TRBV5-1 to TRBJ2-1, with 7 bases that match TRBD1. CDR3 length: 16 amino acids. V lost 0 bases, J lost 0 bases, and 3 bases stayed unmatched. The germline CDR1 and CDR2 sequences are SGHRS and YFSETQ. CDR3 protein: CASSLEAGGSYNEQFF. The CDR3 coding sequence is TGCGCCAGCAGCTTGGAGGCAGGGGGCTCCTACAATGAGCAGTTCTTC.

V and J are TRBV19 and TRBJ1-5, with 9 bases aligning to TRBD1. V lost 7 bases and J lost 2; bases outside the gene matches: 6. Germline CDR1 and CDR2: LNHDA and SQIVND (reference sequence). The CDR3 length is 15 residues. The CDR3 spells CASTTQGAGNQPQHF. In DNA form, the CDR3 reads TGTGCCAGTACCACACAGGGGGCAGGCAATCAGCCCCAGCATTTT.

V and J are TRBV5-4 and TRBJ2-1, with D perhaps given as TRBD1 or TRBD2 (5 bases each). The V end lost 1 base, the J end lost 11 bases, and 13 bases lay between the germline ends. The CDR3 loop spans 13 amino acids. Germline assignment: CDR1 SGHNT and CDR2 YYREEE (reference sequence). The DNA of the CDR3 is TGTGCCAGCAGCTTGCAGGGAGCTAACCAGCAGTTCTTC. Translation: CASSLQGANQQFF.

This chain connects TRBV19 to TRBJ1-1; 9 positions agree with TRBD1. The V gene end was trimmed by 5 bases and the J gene end by 6 bases; junction bases not matched to a gene: 7. The CDR3 length is 14 residues. The germline V gene has CDR1 LNHDA and CDR2 SQIVND (reference sequence). CDR3 sequence: CASSPTRDRAEAFF. The CDR3 DNA is TGTGCCAGTAGTCCCACCCGGGACAGGGCTGAAGCTTTCTTT.

The chain recombines TRBV7-2 with TRBJ2-7; no definite D call. V was clipped by 5 bases and J by 7 bases, with 9 bases between them. This CDR3 is 11 amino acids long. Per the germline V gene, CDR1 is SGHTA and CDR2 is FQGNSA. The CDR3 DNA sequence: TGTGCCAGCAGCCTGGTCTTGGAGCAGTACTTC. Translation gives CASSLVLEQYF.

The V and J genes are TRBV30 and TRBJ1-2, with D unresolved. V gave up 4 bases and J gave up 4 bases, with 25 bases separating them. The V gene's germline CDR1 is GTSNPN and CDR2 SVGIG (reference sequence). The CDR3 totals 17 residues. The CDR3 bases are TGTGCCTGGACTGAACCCCTACAACACCGCATGGTCTATGGCTACACCTTC. Translated: CAWTEPLQHRMVYGYTF.

This chain links TRBV7-2 with TRBJ2-5; 9 bases align to TRBD1. The germline V gene has CDR1 SGHTA and CDR2 FQGNSA. V trimming: 4 bases; J trimming: 5 bases; junction bases outside the gene matches: 14. The CDR3 is made up of 17 amino acids. The CDR3 DNA reads as TGTGCCAGCAGCTCTACCCCGACAGGGGGTGGGTGGGAGACCCAGTACTTC. Translated: CASSSTPTGGGWETQYF.

J is TRBJ1-2 and V is TRBV11-2, with 7 positions matching TRBD1. Germline CDR1 is SGHAT and CDR2 is FQNNGV. The CDR3 covers 14 residues. V shed 4 bases and J 7 bases; nucleotides not matched to a gene: 9. CDR3 protein: CASSSLRTGGGYTF. CDR3 DNA: TGTGCCAGCAGCTCCCTCCGGACAGGCGGTGGCTACACCTTC. Using reference TRBV11-2 and TRBJ1-2 for the parts outside the CDR3, the full variable domain is EAGVAQSPRYKIIEKRQSVAFWCNPISGHATLYWYQQILGQGPKLLIQFQNNGVVDDSQLPKDRFSAERLKGVDSTLKIQPAKLEDSAVYLCASSSLRTGGGYTFGSGTRLTVV.

This clone has a handful of counts. V gene TRBV7-3 combines with J gene TRBJ2-2; TRBD2 matches 7 bases. J was trimmed by 0 bases and V by 5 bases; bases with no gene match: 0. The CDR3 contains 14 residues. Germline V gene sequence: CDR1 SGHTA, CDR2 FQGTGA. The CDR3 is CASSGGANTGELFF. The CDR3, as DNA: TGTGCCAGCAGCGGGGGGGCGAACACCGGGGAGCTGTTTTTT.

The chain uses TRBV18 and TRBJ2-7; TRBD1 is a possible D gene (6 bases). Trimming shortened V by 5 bases and J by 4 bases, and 21 bases separated the two germline ends. Looked up from germline, CDR1 is KGHSH and CDR2 is LQKENI. This CDR3 has 16 residues. CDR3 nucleotide sequence: TGTGCCAGCTCATTTTACAGGGCCTCTTCTCTTTACGAGCAGTACTTC. Translating gives CASSFYRASSLYEQYF.

The chain recombines TRBV27 with TRBJ2-7; maybe TRBD1 (6 bases). CDR1 is MNHEY and CDR2 is SMNVEV in the germline V gene (reference sequence). The CDR3 is made up of 14 amino acids. With 6 bases removed from V and 2 bases from J, the gap between germline ends came to 14 bases. The CDR3 nucleotides are TGTGCCAGCAGCAGAAGCAGGGGACCCTACGAGCAGTACTTC. Residues: CASSRSRGPYEQYF.

This clone was recorded a few times. The chain has TRBV11-2 and TRBJ1-6, with D possibly TRBD1 on 6 matching bases. V was cut by 5 bases and J by 1 base, with 18 bases left in between. Germline V lookup: CDR1 SGHAT, CDR2 FQNNGV. The CDR3 runs 18 residues. Here the CDR3 reads CASSPYSGVRSYNSPLHF. DNA for the CDR3: TGTGCCAGCAGCCCATACTCAGGGGTGAGGTCCTATAATTCACCCCTCCACTTT.

The chain uses TRBV6-5 and TRBJ2-7; 7 nucleotides line up with TRBD1. V was clipped by 6 bases and J by 5 bases; unmatched bases: 7. CDR1 is MNHEY and CDR2 is SVGAGI in the germline V gene. The CDR3 is 13 amino acids. This CDR3 is CASSRRQGHEQYV. CDR3 nucleotides: TGTGCCAGCAGCCGAAGACAGGGCCACGAGCAGTACGTC.

This chain uses TRBV4-1 with TRBJ1-2; tentative D call: TRBD1 (5 bases). Per the germline V gene, CDR1 is MGHRA and CDR2 is YSYEKL. V lost 0 bases and J 8 bases, leaving 19 bases between the germline ends. The CDR3 covers 16 residues. The CDR3 spells CASSQDTSSGVFGYTF. DNA of the CDR3: TGCGCCAGCAGCCAAGATACAAGTTCGGGGGTTTTCGGCTACACCTTC.

This chain connects TRBV6-5 to TRBJ2-2, with 10 bases fitting TRBD1. The CDR3 loop spans 15 amino acids. V was pared by 2 bases and J by 4 bases, with 1 base of the junction left unmatched. CDR1 is MNHEY and CDR2 is SVGAGI in the germline V gene. CDR3 protein: CASSYRTGGTGELFF. In DNA form, the CDR3 reads TGTGCCAGCAGTTACCGGACAGGGGGCACCGGGGAGCTGTTTTTT.

This clone came up once. V usage is TRBV14 and J usage is TRBJ2-7; TRBD1 matches 11 bases. From germline, CDR1 is SGHDN and CDR2 FVKESK. Losses at the gene ends were 1 base for V and 2 bases for J; bases not matched to a gene: 1. The length of the CDR3 is 15 residues. CDR3 nucleotides: TGTGCCAGCAGCCAAGGGGGACAGGGGGCCTACGAGCAGTACTTC. Translating gives CASSQGGQGAYEQYF.

The CDR3 reads CASSFRQVGSYNSPLHF. The CDR3 bases are TGTGCCAGTAGTTTCCGACAGGTGGGCTCCTATAATTCACCCCTCCACTTT. The chain employs TRBV19 and TRBJ1-6; a weak D match, TRBD1 (6 bases). The ends were cut back, 5 bases at V and 0 bases at J, with 14 bases in the middle. The germline V gene encodes CDR1 LNHDA and CDR2 SQIVND (reference sequence). CDR3 length: 17 residues.